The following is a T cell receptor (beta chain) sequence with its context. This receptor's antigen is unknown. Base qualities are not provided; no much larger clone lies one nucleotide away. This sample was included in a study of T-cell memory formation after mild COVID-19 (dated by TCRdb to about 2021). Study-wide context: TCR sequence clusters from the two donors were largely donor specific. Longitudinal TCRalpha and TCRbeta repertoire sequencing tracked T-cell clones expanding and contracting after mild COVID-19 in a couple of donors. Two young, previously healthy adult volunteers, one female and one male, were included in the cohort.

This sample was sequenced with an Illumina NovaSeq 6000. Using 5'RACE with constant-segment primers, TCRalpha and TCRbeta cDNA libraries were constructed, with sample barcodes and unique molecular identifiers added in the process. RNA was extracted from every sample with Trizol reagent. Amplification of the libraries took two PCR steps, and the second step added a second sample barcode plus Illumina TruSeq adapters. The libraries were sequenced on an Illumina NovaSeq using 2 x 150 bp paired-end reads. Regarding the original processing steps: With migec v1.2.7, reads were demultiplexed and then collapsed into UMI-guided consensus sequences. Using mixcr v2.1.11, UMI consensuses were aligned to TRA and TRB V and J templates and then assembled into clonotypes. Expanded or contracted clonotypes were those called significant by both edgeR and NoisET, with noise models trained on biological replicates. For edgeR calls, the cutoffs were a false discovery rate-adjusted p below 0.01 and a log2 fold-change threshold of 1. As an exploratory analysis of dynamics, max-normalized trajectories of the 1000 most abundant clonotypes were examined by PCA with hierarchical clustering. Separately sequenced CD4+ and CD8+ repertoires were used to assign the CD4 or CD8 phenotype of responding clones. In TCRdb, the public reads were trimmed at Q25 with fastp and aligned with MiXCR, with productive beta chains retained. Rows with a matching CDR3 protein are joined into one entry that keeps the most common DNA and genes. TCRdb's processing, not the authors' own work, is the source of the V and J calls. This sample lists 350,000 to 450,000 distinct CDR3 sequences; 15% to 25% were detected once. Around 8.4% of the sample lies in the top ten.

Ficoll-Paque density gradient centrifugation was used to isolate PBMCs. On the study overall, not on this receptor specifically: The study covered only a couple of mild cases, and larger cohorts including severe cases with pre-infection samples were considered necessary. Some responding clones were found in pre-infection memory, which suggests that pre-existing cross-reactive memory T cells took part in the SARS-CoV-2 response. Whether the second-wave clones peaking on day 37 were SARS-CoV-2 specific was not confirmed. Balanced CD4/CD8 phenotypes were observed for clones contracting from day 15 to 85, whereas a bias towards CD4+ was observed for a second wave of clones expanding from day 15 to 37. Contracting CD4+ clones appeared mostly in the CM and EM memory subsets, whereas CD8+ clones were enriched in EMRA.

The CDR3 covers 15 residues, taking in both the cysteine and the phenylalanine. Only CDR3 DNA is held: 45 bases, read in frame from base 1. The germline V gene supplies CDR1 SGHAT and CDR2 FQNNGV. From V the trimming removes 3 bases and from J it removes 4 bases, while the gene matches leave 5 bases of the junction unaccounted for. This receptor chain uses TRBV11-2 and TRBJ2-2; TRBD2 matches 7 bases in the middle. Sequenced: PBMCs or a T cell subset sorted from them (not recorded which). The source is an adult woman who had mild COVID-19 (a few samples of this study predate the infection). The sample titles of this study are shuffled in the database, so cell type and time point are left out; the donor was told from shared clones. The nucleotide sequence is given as TGTGCCAGCAGCTTGGGGGAGGGGACCACCGGGGAGCTGTTTTTT. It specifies CASSLGEGTTGELFF.